This TCR beta chain was captured by sequencing in a study of T-cell memory formation after mild COVID-19 (dated by TCRdb to about 2021). As for the study more broadly: Most TCR sequence clusters were specific to one of the two donors. Two young, previously healthy adult volunteers, one female and one male, were included in the cohort. T-cell clones expanding and contracting after mild COVID-19 in a couple of donors were tracked by longitudinal TCRalpha and TCRbeta repertoire sequencing. Overall study outcomes, separate from this receptor: Balanced CD4/CD8 phenotypes were observed for clones contracting from day 15 to 85, whereas a bias towards CD4+ was observed for a second wave of clones expanding from day 15 to 37. Contracting CD4+ clones turned up mainly in the CM and EM memory subsets, whereas EMRA was where CD8+ clones were enriched. Whether the second-wave clones peaking on day 37 were SARS-CoV-2 specific was not confirmed. The detection of some responding clones in pre-infection memory suggests that pre-existing cross-reactive memory T cells joined the SARS-CoV-2 response. The study included only a couple of mild cases, and larger cohorts that include severe cases with pre-infection samples were judged to be necessary.

Spanning cysteine to phenylalanine, the CDR3 consists of 14 amino acids. Just CDR3 DNA is preserved here, 42 bases in frame from base 1. CDR1 GTSNPN and CDR2 SVGIG are derived from the germline V gene (reference sequence). V has 3 bases trimmed and J has 4 bases trimmed; junction bases matching no gene number 8. TCRdb lists the instrument as Illumina NovaSeq 6000. Using 5'RACE with constant-segment primers, TCRalpha and TCRbeta cDNA libraries were constructed, with sample barcodes and unique molecular identifiers added in the process. Trizol reagent was used to extract RNA from every sample. The libraries were amplified in two PCR steps, and the second step added a second sample barcode and Illumina TruSeq adapters. Libraries were sequenced on an Illumina NovaSeq with 2 x 150 bp paired-end reads. The original methods were these. Demultiplexing of reads and collapsing into UMI-guided consensus sequences were performed with migec v1.2.7. Using mixcr v2.1.11, UMI consensuses were aligned to TRA and TRB V and J templates and then assembled into clonotypes. Expanded or contracted clonotypes were those called significant by both edgeR and NoisET, with noise models trained on biological replicates. For edgeR calls, the cutoffs were a false discovery rate-adjusted p below 0.01 and a log2 fold-change threshold of 1. As an exploratory analysis of dynamics, max-normalized trajectories of the 1000 most abundant clonotypes were examined with PCA combined with hierarchical clustering. Each responding clone was given a CD4 or CD8 phenotype based on the CD4+ and CD8+ repertoires, which had been sequenced separately. TCRdb trimmed the raw reads at Q25, called clones with MiXCR and kept productive beta chains. Duplicate CDR3 protein sequences are folded into a single record with the most common DNA and genes. The V and J calls here are based on TCRdb, not the publication. This sample comprises about 500,000 distinct CDR3 sequences, around 21% of them detected only once. The ten largest clones add up to about an eighth of the sample.

Ficoll-Paque density gradient centrifugation was the method used to isolate PBMCs. This clonotype was seen more than once but under ten times. No antigen is known for it. Base qualities are not recorded, but no much larger clone differs from it by a single base. The sequence was collected from an adult woman who had mild COVID-19 (a few samples of this study predate the infection). The sample titles of this study are shuffled in the database, so cell type and time point are left out; the donor was told from shared clones. The chain couples TRBV30 to TRBJ2-7, and TRBD2 matches 8 of the central bases. The material sequenced was PBMCs or a T cell subset sorted from them (not recorded which). This receptor has the CDR3 CAWRGAGAAYEQYF. The nucleotide sequence is TGTGCCTGGAGGGGAGCGGGAGCTGCGTACGAGCAGTACTTC.